One sample yielded the 27 T cell receptor beta chains listed below, sequenced in a study of regulatory and conventional T cells in RAG deficiency. TCRdb's copy holds only in-frame clones and misses some; the assay was immunoSEQ multiplex PCR. The sample includes around 22,000 clones, approximately 93% of them seen just once. Blood CD4+ CD25-low CD127-high conventional T cells supplied the genomic DNA template. The sample was also linked to a second study, of regulatory T cells. That paper adds: Primers: 52 TRBV forward and 13 TRBJ reverse.

Source material: CD4+ T cells sorted from blood. The receptors were gathered from a human donor in good health.

The rearrangement uses TRBV28 and TRBJ2-7; 8 nucleotides agree with TRBD1. The CDR3 runs 14 residues. Germline CDR1 MDHEN, CDR2 SYDVKM. V shed 4 bases, J shed 7 bases, and the junction held 9 bases outside the gene matches. The CDR3 here is CASSSGQDGREQYF. In nucleotides, the CDR3 is TGTGCCAGCAGTTCGGGACAGGACGGGCGAGAGCAGTACTTC.

The rearrangement uses TRBV5-1 and TRBJ2-7; 8 bases map to TRBD1. Germline V lookup: CDR1 SGHRS, CDR2 YFSETQ. This CDR3 contains 12 residues. Trimming removed 4 bases from V and 6 bases from J; junction bases left unmatched: 3. CDR3 sequence: CASSPDRGEQYF. The DNA for the CDR3 is TGCGCCAGCAGCCCAGACAGGGGCGAGCAGTACTTC. The full variable domain, its missing parts supplied by reference TRBV5-1 and TRBJ2-7, is KAGVTQTPRYLIKTRGQQVTLSCSPISGHRSVSWYQQTPGQGLQFLFEYFSETQRNKGNFPGRFSGRQFSNSRSEMNVSTLELGDSALYLCASSPDRGEQYFGPGTRLTVT.

This clone showed up just once. This sequence joins TRBV9 and TRBJ1-2, with a weak D call TRBD1 (6 bases). The CDR3 runs to 13 residues. Trimming removed 4 bases from V and 5 bases from J, with 12 bases in between. In germline, CDR1 is SGDLS, CDR2 YYNGEE. As DNA, the CDR3 is TGTGCCAGCAGCACAGGGACGGAGTATGGCTACACCTTC. Amino acid sequence: CASSTGTEYGYTF. Full variable domain (outside the CDR3, taken from reference TRBV9 and TRBJ1-2): DSGVTQTPKHLITATGQRVTLRCSPRSGDLSVYWYQQSLDQGLQFLIQYYNGEERAKGNILERFSAQQFPDLHSELNLSSLELGDSALYFCASSTGTEYGYTFGSGTRLTVV.

This rearrangement joins TRBV28 to TRBJ2-2; 10 positions agree with TRBD2. Germline V gene lookup returns CDR1 MDHEN and CDR2 SYDVKM. The CDR3 length is 17 residues. The V gene end was trimmed by 2 bases and the J gene end by 4 bases; junction bases not matched to a gene: 7. DNA for the CDR3: TGTGCCAGCAGTTTAGGCCTAGCGGGGGTGCGCACCGGGGAGCTGTTTTTT. It yields the protein CASSLGLAGVRTGELFF.

The V and J genes are TRBV5-4 and TRBJ2-5; D gene unclear. Germline V gene sequence: CDR1 SGHNT, CDR2 YYREEE (reference sequence). V lost 0 bases and J lost 2, with 8 bases in between. The CDR3 is 14 amino acids. The CDR3 DNA reads TGTGCCAGCAGCTTGGCCTTCGAACAAGAGACCCAGTACTTC. Translating it yields CASSLAFEQETQYF.

This sequence joins TRBV18 and TRBJ2-5; D is unresolved. The CDR3 extends over 14 amino acids. V dropped 1 base and J dropped 1 base, with 7 bases sitting between them. Germline-derived CDR1 and CDR2 are KGHSH and LQKENI. CDR3 bases: TGTGCCAGCTCACCACTGCAGGCCCAAGAGACCCAGTACTTC. Protein sequence: CASSPLQAQETQYF.

The gene calls are TRBV18 and TRBJ2-1; D remains ambiguous. The CDR3 covers 12 residues. V dropped 5 bases and J dropped 4 bases, with 6 bases sitting between them. The germline CDR1 and CDR2 sequences are KGHSH and LQKENI. The CDR3 region is CASSSIYNEQFF. DNA of the CDR3: TGTGCCAGCTCATCGATTTACAATGAGCAGTTCTTC.

The chain recombines TRBV2 with TRBJ2-3; D might be TRBD1 or TRBD2, each matching 6 bases. V was cut by 7 bases and J by 0 bases, with 11 bases left in between. The V gene's germline CDR1 is SNHLY and CDR2 FYNNEI. The CDR3 loop spans 14 amino acids. CDR3: CASKEGHSTDTQYF. The CDR3 region has the DNA TGTGCCAGCAAGGAGGGACATAGCACAGATACGCAGTATTTT.

The rearrangement links TRBV2 to TRBJ1-6; 7 bases are a match to TRBD1. This CDR3 contains 15 residues. Germline V CDR1 and CDR2: SNHLY, FYNNEI. The J segment lost 10 bases and the V segment lost 5 bases, leaving 11 bases of the junction unmatched. This chain's CDR3 is CASSPQPQGESPLHF. The CDR3 coding sequence is TGTGCCAGCAGTCCTCAACCCCAGGGGGAATCACCCCTCCACTTT.

The chain employs TRBV5-8 and TRBJ1-6; the D is unclear. Between the trimmed V and J ends, which lost 0 bases and 4 bases, there was a span of 8 bases. The CDR3 is 15 residues long. CDR1 SGHTS and CDR2 YDEGEE come from the germline V gene. The CDR3 reads CASSLAGQYNSPLHF. Here the CDR3 DNA reads TGTGCCAGCAGCTTGGCAGGCCAATATAATTCACCCCTCCACTTT.

This chain uses TRBV19 with TRBJ2-1, with D tentatively TRBD2 (5 bases). This CDR3 region has 17 residues. Germline loops: CDR1 LNHDA, CDR2 SQIVND (reference sequence). V lost 5 bases and J lost 0, with 17 bases in between. CDR3 nucleotide sequence: TGTGCCAGTAGTGGAGGATTAAGGGTAAGCTCCTACAATGAGCAGTTCTTC. It yields the protein CASSGGLRVSSYNEQFF.

V is TRBV18 and J is TRBJ1-4; 7 bases align to TRBD1. CDR3 length: 14 amino acids. In germline, CDR1 is KGHSH, CDR2 LQKENI. V lost 6 bases to trimming and J lost 7 bases; unmatched junction nucleotides: 8. The CDR3 region is CASSPIGTAEKLFF. CDR3 coding DNA: TGTGCCAGCTCGCCGATTGGGACAGCTGAAAAACTGTTTTTT. The full variable domain, its missing parts supplied by reference TRBV18 and TRBJ1-4, is NAGVMQNPRHLVRRRGQEARLRCSPMKGHSHVYWYRQLPEEGLKFMVYLQKENIIDESGMPKERFSAEFPKEGPSILRIQQVVRGDSAAYFCASSPIGTAEKLFFGSGTQLSVL.

The gene calls are TRBV18 and TRBJ2-5; possible D gene TRBD1, 6 bases. Per the germline V gene, CDR1 is KGHSH and CDR2 is LQKENI. The CDR3 spans 13 residues. Trimming cost V 4 bases and J 3 bases, with 9 bases left between them. The CDR3 protein is CASSLGQKETQYF. As DNA, the CDR3 is TGTGCCAGCTCACTCGGACAGAAAGAGACCCAGTACTTC.

V usage is TRBV5-4 and J usage is TRBJ2-7; TRBD1 might be the D (6 bases). With 2 bases removed from V and 1 base from J, the gap between germline ends came to 7 bases. CDR3 size: 13 residues. Germline V gives CDR1 SGHNT, CDR2 YYREEE (reference sequence). The CDR3 spells CASSLQGSYEQYF. The DNA of the CDR3 is TGTGCCAGCAGCTTACAGGGTTCCTACGAGCAGTACTTC.

This rearrangement joins TRBV7-2 to TRBJ2-1; 9 positions agree with TRBD2. Germline lookup yields CDR1 SGHTA and CDR2 FQGNSA. Trimming removed 1 base from V and 2 bases from J; junction bases left unmatched: 3. This CDR3 contains 16 residues. CDR3 in amino acids: CASSLGVAGAYNEQFF. The DNA of the CDR3 is TGTGCCAGCAGCTTAGGGGTAGCGGGAGCCTACAATGAGCAGTTCTTC.

The chain carries TRBV6-6 and TRBJ1-5, with D hard to call. There are 13 residues in the CDR3. The V end was cut by 2 bases, the J end by 6 bases, with 8 bases between. From germline, CDR1 is MNHNY and CDR2 SVGAGI (reference sequence). CDR3 loop: CASSYMEVQPQHF. The CDR3 DNA sequence: TGTGCCAGCAGTTACATGGAGGTTCAGCCCCAGCATTTT.

The J gene is TRBJ2-5, the V gene TRBV19, with a possible D match to TRBD2 (5 bases). The CDR3 has 13 amino acids. CDR1 is LNHDA, CDR2 SQIVND, per germline (reference sequence). V lost 3 bases to trimming and J lost 4 bases, with 9 bases between them. The CDR3 spells CASSMARGETQYF. The DNA of the CDR3 is TGTGCCAGTAGTATGGCCCGGGGAGAGACCCAGTACTTC.

The chain recombines TRBV10-3 with TRBJ2-3, with 9 bases fitting TRBD2. There are 19 residues in the CDR3. The germline CDR1 and CDR2 sequences are ENHRY and SYGVKD. V lost 0 bases, J lost 0 bases, and 10 bases stayed unmatched. CDR3 DNA sequence: TGTGCCATCAGTGAGTCTTGGAGCGGGAGGTCCCGTAGCACAGATACGCAGTATTTT. Translating it yields CAISESWSGRSRSTDTQYF.

The chain uses TRBV28 and TRBJ2-1, with D perhaps matching TRBD2 (6 bases). V was shortened by 7 bases and J by 0 bases, with 13 bases between the two germline ends. CDR3 length: 15 amino acids. Germline V gene lookup returns CDR1 MDHEN and CDR2 SYDVKM. The CDR3 loop is CASTVSGFSYNEQFF. CDR3 bases: TGTGCCAGCACCGTTAGCGGATTCTCCTACAATGAGCAGTTCTTC. The full variable domain, with the rest looked up from reference TRBV28 and TRBJ2-1, is DVKVTQSSRYLVKRTGEKVFLECVQDMDHENMFWYRQDPGLGLRLIYFSYDVKMKEKGDIPEGYSVSREKKERFSLILESASTNQTSMYLCASTVSGFSYNEQFFGPGTRLTVL.

The J gene is TRBJ2-7, the V gene TRBV30, with 14 bases matching TRBD2. The germline V gene has CDR1 GTSNPN and CDR2 SVGIG (reference sequence). The CDR3 has 16 amino acids. Trimming cost V 0 bases and J 2 bases; bases outside gene matches: 3. CDR3: CAWSVGTSGGTYEQYF. The CDR3, as DNA: TGTGCCTGGAGTGTAGGGACTAGCGGGGGAACCTACGAGCAGTACTTC.

This chain connects TRBV5-6 to TRBJ1-3; maybe TRBD1 (5 bases). The germline V gene has CDR1 SGHDT and CDR2 YYEEEE. V was shortened by 0 bases and J by 1 base, with 8 bases between the two germline ends. The length of the CDR3 is 15 residues. The CDR3 loop is CASSLEGLSGNTIYF. The DNA of the CDR3 is TGTGCCAGCAGCTTGGAGGGACTTTCTGGAAACACCATATATTTT.

The chain is built from TRBV7-9 and TRBJ2-2; 9 bases fit TRBD2. The CDR3 is made up of 14 amino acids. Germline lookup yields CDR1 SEHNR and CDR2 FQNEAQ (reference sequence). V was pared by 5 bases and J by 5 bases, with 3 bases of the junction left unmatched. Here the CDR3 DNA reads TGTGCCAGCAGCCAGGGACTAGCAACCGGGGAGCTGTTTTTT. This gives the protein CASSQGLATGELFF.

This rearrangement joins TRBV6-5 to TRBJ2-7; no definite D call. The V gene lost 0 bases and the J gene lost 5 bases, with 11 bases spanning the gap. This CDR3 has 14 residues. The germline CDR1 and CDR2 sequences are MNHEY and SVGAGI. For the CDR3, the DNA is TGTGCCAGCAGTTACTCGTCGGTGTATAACGAGCAGTACTTC. This encodes CASSYSSVYNEQYF.

This chain connects TRBV27 to TRBJ1-6, with D uncertain. Germline V gene data show CDR1 as MNHEY and CDR2 as SMNVEV (reference sequence). The V end was cut by 5 bases, the J end by 7 bases, with 18 bases between. The CDR3 has 16 amino acids. CDR3 nucleotide sequence: TGTGCCAGCAGTGCCAGGACCGCGGGTAGGAATTCACCCCTCCACTTT. The encoded protein is CASSARTAGRNSPLHF.

The rearrangement links TRBV7-3 to TRBJ2-2, with TRBD1 matching 10 bases. Trimming cost V 5 bases and J 5 bases; bases outside gene matches: 2. CDR3 length equals 14 residues. Germline assignment: CDR1 SGHTA and CDR2 FQGTGA. The CDR3 reads CASSRGQGTGELFF. The CDR3 region has the DNA TGTGCCAGCAGCCGGGGACAGGGGACCGGGGAGCTGTTTTTT.

The rearrangement links TRBV20-1 to TRBJ1-2; TRBD1 is a possible D gene (5 bases). The CDR3 is made up of 11 amino acids. The germline CDR1 and CDR2 sequences are DFQATT and SNEGSKA (reference sequence). In DNA form, the CDR3 reads TGCACTTCGCAGAGGGGTCATGGCTACACCTTC. Translation gives CTSQRGHGYTF.

This sequence joins TRBV27 and TRBJ2-7; D ambiguous. CDR3 length: 15 amino acids. Germline V gene data show CDR1 as MNHEY and CDR2 as SMNVEV (reference sequence). Trimming cost V 2 bases and J 0 bases, with 11 bases left between them. In DNA form, the CDR3 reads TGTGCCAGCAGTTTAAGGCGTCTAGACTCCTACGAGCAGTACTTC. It encodes CASSLRRLDSYEQYF.